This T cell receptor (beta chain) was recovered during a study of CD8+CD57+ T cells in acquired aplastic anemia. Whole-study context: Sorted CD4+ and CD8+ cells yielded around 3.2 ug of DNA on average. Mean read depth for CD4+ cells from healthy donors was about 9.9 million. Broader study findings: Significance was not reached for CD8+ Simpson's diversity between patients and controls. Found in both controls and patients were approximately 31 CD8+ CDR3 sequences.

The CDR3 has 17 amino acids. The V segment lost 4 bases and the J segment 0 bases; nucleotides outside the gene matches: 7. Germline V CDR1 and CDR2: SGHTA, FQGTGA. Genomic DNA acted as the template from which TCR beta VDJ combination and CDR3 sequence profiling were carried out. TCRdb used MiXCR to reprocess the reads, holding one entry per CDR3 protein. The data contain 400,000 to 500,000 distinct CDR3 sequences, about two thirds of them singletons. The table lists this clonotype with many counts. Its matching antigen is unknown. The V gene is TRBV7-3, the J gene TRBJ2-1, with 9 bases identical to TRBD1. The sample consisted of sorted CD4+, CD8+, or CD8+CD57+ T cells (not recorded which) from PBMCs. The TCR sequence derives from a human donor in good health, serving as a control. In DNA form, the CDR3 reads TGTGCCAGCAGCTCAAAACACAGGGGGCTCTCCTACAATGAGCAGTTCTTC. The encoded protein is CASSSKHRGLSYNEQFF. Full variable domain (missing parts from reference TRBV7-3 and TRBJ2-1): GAGVSQTPSNKVTEKGKYVELRCDPISGHTALYWYRQSLGQGPEFLIYFQGTGAADDSGLPNDRFFAVRPEGSVSTLKIQRTERGDSAVYLCASSSKHRGLSYNEQFFGPGTRLTVL.